A single sample gave rise to the 19 T cell receptor beta chains below, sequenced in a study of a mutant IDH1 vaccine in newly diagnosed glioma. Data came from immunoSEQ multiplex PCR; TCRdb stores just in-frame clones and leaves some out. The table has 70,000 to 90,000 clones, roughly 85% seen once. Their target antigens are unknown. This sample's time point: week 23, last vaccination. In the vaccine, a single dose held 300 ug of the mutant IDH1 20-mer peptide, along with topical imiquimod. Specimen: PBMCs, collected from a glioma patient whose treatment included an IDH1 peptide vaccine. These receptors all stem from a man aged 25-45 years with glioma. Some clones in this sample may be carry-over from other donors' samples.

The V gene is TRBV5-1, the J gene TRBJ2-7, with 7 bases identical to TRBD1. The junction had 6 bases not matched to a gene; V was cut back by 0 bases and J by 3 bases. Germline CDR1 is SGHRS and CDR2 is YFSETQ. The CDR3 sequence is 15 residues long. The CDR3 region is CASSLGDRVGYEQYF. The CDR3 nucleotides read TGCGCCAGCAGCTTGGGTGACAGGGTGGGCTACGAGCAGTACTTC. The variable domain in full, completed from reference TRBV5-1 and TRBJ2-7, reads KAGVTQTPRYLIKTRGQQVTLSCSPISGHRSVSWYQQTPGQGLQFLFEYFSETQRNKGNFPGRFSGRQFSNSRSEMNVSTLELGDSALYLCASSLGDRVGYEQYFGPGTRLTVT.

The genes are TRBV30 and TRBJ2-1, with TRBD2 as a possible D gene (5 bases). CDR3 length: 14 residues. Germline lookup yields CDR1 GTSNPN and CDR2 SVGIG (reference sequence). The V and J ends lost 4 bases and 7 bases respectively, with 17 bases between them. The CDR3 bases are TGTGCCTGGAACGAGTTAGCGATAGAAAATGAGCAGTTCTTC. The encoded protein is CAWNELAIENEQFF.

The CDR3 sequence is CASSLFGQNEKLFF. Written as DNA, the CDR3 is TGCGCCAGCAGCCTCTTCGGACAGAATGAAAAACTGTTTTTT. This chain connects TRBV4-1 to TRBJ1-4, with a tentative D call TRBD1 (6 bases). Trimming shortened V by 4 bases and J by 5 bases, and 11 bases separated the two germline ends. This CDR3 region has 14 residues. CDR1 MGHRA and CDR2 YSYEKL come from the germline V gene.

The V gene is TRBV9, the J gene TRBJ1-1; D is undetermined. Deletions cut 4 bases from V and 4 bases from J, with 17 bases between. The CDR3 is 15 residues long. Germline CDR1 reads SGDLS; CDR2 reads YYNGEE. The DNA of the CDR3 is TGTGCCAGCAGCCCTAATATCATGACCGGCACTGAAGCTTTCTTT. Translation gives CASSPNIMTGTEAFF.

This rearrangement joins TRBV6-4 to TRBJ1-3; 7 bases line up with TRBD1. This CDR3 is built from 19 residues. V dropped 6 bases and J dropped 3; count of bases not matched to a gene: 20. The germline V gene encodes CDR1 MRHNA and CDR2 SNTAGT. This chain's CDR3 is CASSRSHARQGGFGNTIYF. The DNA for the CDR3 is TGTGCCAGCAGCCGAAGCCACGCAAGACAGGGTGGGTTTGGAAACACCATATATTTT.

The rearrangement joins TRBV6-6 to TRBJ1-6; D gene uncertain. CDR1 is MNHNY and CDR2 is SVGAGI in the germline V gene (reference sequence). V was shortened by 6 bases and J by 11 bases, with 14 bases between the two germline ends. This CDR3 is built from 13 residues. The chain's CDR3 is CASSRTDGAPLHF. The CDR3 bases are TGTGCCAGCAGCCGGACGGACGGGGCACCCCTCCACTTT.

The chain has TRBV27 and TRBJ2-7; 7 bases are shared with TRBD2. The CDR3 loop spans 13 amino acids. Germline CDR1 MNHEY, CDR2 SMNVEV (reference sequence). Trimming removed 2 bases from V and 5 bases from J; junction bases left unmatched: 3. The CDR3: CASSLGGVNEQYF. CDR3 DNA: TGTGCCAGCAGTTTAGGGGGGGTTAACGAGCAGTACTTC.

The CDR3 DNA is TGTGCCAGTAGTATACAGGGGGATACGCAGTATTTT. It encodes CASSIQGDTQYF. This chain uses TRBV19 with TRBJ2-3; D possibly corresponds to TRBD1 (6 bases). The CDR3 has 12 residues. Trimming took off 2 bases at V and 6 bases at J, with 6 bases between the two ends. Germline CDR1 and CDR2: LNHDA and SQIVND (reference sequence).

The chain joins TRBV19 to TRBJ1-1; 7 positions agree with TRBD1. The CDR3 loop spans 13 amino acids. Unmatched junction bases numbered 7, after V lost 6 bases and J lost 6 bases. CDR1 is LNHDA and CDR2 is SQIVND in the germline V gene (reference sequence). CDR3 protein: CASREDRDAEAFF. DNA for the CDR3: TGTGCCAGTAGGGAAGACAGGGATGCTGAAGCTTTCTTT.

The V and J genes are TRBV9 and TRBJ2-5; tentative D call: TRBD2 (6 bases). Trimming took off 0 bases at V and 0 bases at J, with 9 bases between the two ends. Germline V lookup: CDR1 SGDLS, CDR2 YYNGEE. The CDR3 loop spans 15 amino acids. The CDR3 region is CASSVAGVHQETQYF. The CDR3 region has the DNA TGTGCCAGCAGCGTAGCGGGGGTCCACCAAGAGACCCAGTACTTC. Full variable domain (rest looked up from reference TRBV9 and TRBJ2-5): DSGVTQTPKHLITATGQRVTLRCSPRSGDLSVYWYQQSLDQGLQFLIQYYNGEERAKGNILERFSAQQFPDLHSELNLSSLELGDSALYFCASSVAGVHQETQYFGPGTRLLVL.

This chain joins TRBV4-2 and TRBJ2-7; the D gene is possibly TRBD2 (6 bases). The CDR3 has 17 residues. Germline loops: CDR1 LGHNA, CDR2 YNFKEQ. Trimming removed 0 bases from V and 1 base from J, with 16 bases in between. The CDR3 region has the DNA TGTGCCAGCAGCCAAGAAGTTCCGGGGGAAAGTTCCTACGAGCAGTACTTC. This codes for CASSQEVPGESSYEQYF.

The rearrangement joins TRBV7-3 to TRBJ2-1; 11 positions match TRBD2. The junction had 7 bases not matched to a gene; V was cut back by 4 bases and J by 2 bases. This CDR3 is built from 17 residues. Germline-derived CDR1 and CDR2 are SGHTA and FQGTGA. CDR3 nucleotide sequence: TGTGCCAGCAGCTCCTCTAGCGGGGGGACTACCTACAATGAGCAGTTCTTC. Its translation: CASSSSSGGTTYNEQFF. The full variable domain, its missing parts supplied by reference TRBV7-3 and TRBJ2-1, is GAGVSQTPSNKVTEKGKYVELRCDPISGHTALYWYRQSLGQGPEFLIYFQGTGAADDSGLPNDRFFAVRPEGSVSTLKIQRTERGDSAVYLCASSSSSGGTTYNEQFFGPGTRLTVL.

This chain joins TRBV11-2 and TRBJ2-5; 7 nucleotides line up with TRBD2. The CDR3 is 13 amino acids. Germline assignment: CDR1 SGHAT and CDR2 FQNNGV. V lost 1 base and J lost 13; bases outside the gene matches: 9. The CDR3 DNA follows: TGTGCCAGCAGCTTAGGTTTTATTACTAGCGCGTACTTC. This gives the protein CASSLGFITSAYF.

This chain uses TRBV9 with TRBJ1-1, with D possibly TRBD1 on 5 matching bases. In germline, CDR1 is SGDLS, CDR2 YYNGEE. The CDR3 has 14 residues. Trimming cost V 0 bases and J 5 bases, with 11 bases left between them. The CDR3 DNA reads TGTGCCAGCAGCGTAGTGTATGGGGGAACTGAAGCTTTCTTT. Residues: CASSVVYGGTEAFF.

This clone has just one count. This chain joins TRBV5-5 and TRBJ2-7, with D tentatively TRBD1 (6 bases). This CDR3 region has 14 residues. Between the trimmed V and J ends, which lost 2 bases and 3 bases, there was a span of 12 bases. CDR1 and CDR2 from the germline V gene are SGHKS and YYEKEE (reference sequence). This CDR3 reads CASSFQDRNYEQYF. In DNA, the CDR3 is TGTGCCAGCAGCTTTCAGGACAGAAACTACGAGCAGTACTTC. Complete variable domain (other parts from reference TRBV5-5 and TRBJ2-7): DAGVTQSPTHLIKTRGQQVTLRCSPISGHKSVSWYQQVLGQGPQFIFQYYEKEERGRGNFPDRFSARQFPNYSSELNVNALLLGDSALYLCASSFQDRNYEQYFGPGTRLTVT.

The chain is built from TRBV2 and TRBJ1-4; D gene unclear. The CDR3 is 14 amino acids. Trimming took 4 bases from V and 8 from J, leaving 14 bases between them. From germline, CDR1 is SNHLY and CDR2 FYNNEI. The CDR3 region has the DNA TGTGCCAGCAGTGTCTACGGAGGAGGGGAAAAACTGTTTTTT. Its translation is CASSVYGGGEKLFF. Drawing the rest from reference TRBV2 and TRBJ1-4, the complete variable domain is EPEVTQTPSHQVTQMGQEVILRCVPISNHLYFYWYRQILGQKVEFLVSFYNNEISEKSEIFDDQFSVERPDGSNFTLKIRSTKLEDSAMYFCASSVYGGGEKLFFGSGTQLSVL.

The chain uses TRBV11-2 and TRBJ2-7; D perhaps matches TRBD1 (5 bases). Germline-derived CDR1 and CDR2 are SGHAT and FQNNGV. The CDR3 spans 13 residues. V was trimmed by 3 bases and J by 4 bases, leaving 10 bases between them. The CDR3 bases are TGTGCCAGCAGCTTCGACAGTAGGTACGAGCAGTACTTC. Translating gives CASSFDSRYEQYF.

V and J are TRBV15 and TRBJ2-5; TRBD1 aligns across 8 bases. Per the germline V gene, CDR1 is LNHNV and CDR2 is YYDKDF (reference sequence). Trimming cost V 4 bases and J 7 bases; bases outside gene matches: 5. The CDR3 totals 13 residues. The CDR3 protein is CATSMDRAGTQYF. CDR3 DNA: TGTGCCACCAGCATGGACAGGGCGGGGACCCAGTACTTC.

V is TRBV5-1 and J is TRBJ2-7, with 10 nucleotides matching TRBD1. After removal of 2 bases from V and 2 bases from J, the junction contained 13 bases not matched to a gene. Germline V gives CDR1 SGHRS, CDR2 YFSETQ. There are 18 residues in the CDR3. The CDR3 DNA reads as TGCGCCAGCAGCTTAAGGGAAACGGGACAGGGGATGGCCTACGAGCAGTACTTC. This encodes CASSLRETGQGMAYEQYF.